These 25 T cell receptor beta chains share one sample of origin, sequenced in a study of patients and donors after allogeneic stem cell transplantation (dated by TCRdb to 2018 to 2020). The library was built by means of RT-PCR. Sequenced on a NextSeq 550. Starting from the raw public reads, TCRdb applied fastp trimming at Q25, assembled clones with MiXCR and retained in-frame beta chains. CDR3 protein duplicates are merged, each entry listing the most common genes and DNA. In all, the sample holds more than 850,000 distinct CDR3 sequences, and around 17% of those were seen once. Around 6% of the sample lies in the top ten. Sequences were obtained from blood, either unsorted or a sorted T cell fraction (not recorded which). The receptors originated from a human donor who was either an allogeneic HSCT recipient or a stem cell or donor lymphocyte infusion donor (not recorded which). It is not recorded whose cells these are; they may come from a transplant donor.

This clonotype was recorded once. The rearrangement joins TRBV2 to TRBJ2-3; 8 nucleotides align to TRBD2. This CDR3 region has 16 residues. Germline trimming cut 3 bases from V and 1 base from J; bases unmatched to any gene: 6. Germline assignment: CDR1 SNHLY and CDR2 FYNNEI. CDR3 amino acids: CASSELTAGGTDTQYF. The CDR3 bases are TGTGCCAGCAGTGAGTTGACAGCGGGAGGCACAGATACGCAGTATTTT. Filled out from reference TRBV2 and TRBJ2-3, the complete variable domain reads EPEVTQTPSHQVTQMGQEVILRCVPISNHLYFYWYRQILGQKVEFLVSFYNNEISEKSEIFDDQFSVERPDGSNFTLKIRSTKLEDSAMYFCASSELTAGGTDTQYFGPGTRLTVL.

The chain uses TRBV25-1 and TRBJ2-2; possible D gene TRBD2, 7 bases. Germline V CDR1 and CDR2: MGHDK, SYGVNS. V lost 1 base, J lost 0 bases, and 9 bases lay in between. This CDR3 has 16 residues. CDR3 DNA sequence: TGTGCCAGCAGTGAATGGGGGGGCTCGAACACCGGGGAGCTGTTTTTT. This codes for CASSEWGGSNTGELFF. Full variable domain (missing parts from reference TRBV25-1 and TRBJ2-2): EADIYQTPRYLVIGTGKKITLECSQTMGHDKMYWYQQDPGMELHLIHYSYGVNSTEKGDLSSESTVSRIRTEHFPLTLESARPSHTSQYLCASSEWGGSNTGELFFGEGSRLTVL.

This rearrangement joins TRBV30 to TRBJ2-1, with TRBD1 as a possible D gene (7 bases). The V gene's germline CDR1 is GTSNPN and CDR2 SVGIG (reference sequence). The CDR3 loop spans 15 amino acids. The V end lost 6 bases, the J end lost 7 bases, and 22 bases lay between the germline ends. In DNA, the CDR3 is TGTGCCTGCCCTAAGGAGGCAGGGGGGCAAAATGAGCAGTTCTTC. This encodes CACPKEAGGQNEQFF.

This clonotype came up many times. The V gene is TRBV27, the J gene TRBJ2-1, with 9 nucleotides matching TRBD1. CDR1 is MNHEY and CDR2 is SMNVEV in the germline V gene (reference sequence). The ends lost 8 bases at V and 7 bases at J; junction bases unmatched: 6. There are 13 residues in the CDR3. The CDR3 spells CASSGQGFNEQFF. CDR3 nucleotide sequence: TGTGCCAGCTCGGGACAGGGTTTTAATGAGCAGTTCTTC.

This clonotype was counted at least ten times. The rearrangement links TRBV12-3 or TRBV12-4 to TRBJ2-3; unclear D gene. V lost 2 bases and J lost 0, with 9 bases in between. There are 15 residues in the CDR3. CDR3 sequence (DNA): TGTGCCAGCAGTTTAAGCCTGGGCAGCACAGATACGCAGTATTTT. Protein sequence: CASSLSLGSTDTQYF.

The chain is built from TRBV12-3 or TRBV12-4 and TRBJ2-7, with a weak D call TRBD1 (6 bases). V shed 7 bases and J shed 3 bases, with 13 bases lying between them. The CDR3 spans 13 residues. The CDR3 loop is CASNNGRGYEQYF. Written as DNA, the CDR3 is TGTGCCAGCAACAACGGCAGGGGCTACGAGCAGTACTTC.

This clonotype has more than one count but fewer than ten. The genes are TRBV7-2 and TRBJ1-2; D may be TRBD1 (5 bases). Germline-derived CDR1 and CDR2 are SGHTA and FQGNSA. The V end lost 4 bases, the J end lost 8 bases, and 17 bases lay between the germline ends. The CDR3 loop spans 14 amino acids. In nucleotides, the CDR3 is TGTGCCAGCAGCTGGGGTGGTCGGGGGAACGGCTACACCTTC. Translated, it gives CASSWGGRGNGYTF.

J is TRBJ2-3 and V is TRBV20-1; 8 bases are a match to TRBD2. Germline CDR1 and CDR2: DFQATT and SNEGSKA (reference sequence). The V and J ends lost 5 bases and 6 bases, in that order; junction bases with no gene match: 13. This CDR3 is built from 15 residues. CDR3 in amino acids: CSAETSARVGDTQYF. CDR3 nucleotide sequence: TGCAGTGCTGAGACTAGCGCCCGGGTCGGGGATACGCAGTATTTT.

The CDR3 loop reads CASSWGRGETQYF. The CDR3 DNA sequence: TGTGCCAGCAGTTGGGGCAGGGGAGAGACCCAGTACTTC. The rearrangement links TRBV12-3 or TRBV12-4 to TRBJ2-5, with a tentative D call TRBD1 (6 bases). V lost 4 bases and J 4 bases, leaving 10 bases between the germline ends. The CDR3 totals 13 residues.

This clonotype has more than one count but fewer than ten. CDR3 nucleotide sequence: TGCAGTGCTAGAGGACTAGCGGGAGTGGAGACCCAGTACTTC. This sequence encodes CSARGLAGVETQYF. The chain carries TRBV20-1 and TRBJ2-5; 12 bases are a match to TRBD2. V shed 1 base, J shed 5 bases, and the junction held 2 bases outside the gene matches. The CDR3 runs to 14 residues. Germline-derived CDR1 and CDR2 are DFQATT and SNEGSKA (reference sequence).

The sample holds a few counts of this clonotype. The rearrangement joins TRBV6-1 to TRBJ1-5, with TRBD1 as a possible D gene (5 bases). Trimming took 6 bases from V and 2 from J, leaving 8 bases between them. The CDR3 length is 13 residues. Germline V gene lookup returns CDR1 MNHNS and CDR2 SASEGT. Here the CDR3 DNA reads TGTGCCAGCAGGGGACGTGGCAATCAGCCCCAGCATTTT. Translation gives CASRGRGNQPQHF.

The chain employs TRBV4-1 and TRBJ1-5; D remains ambiguous. Germline V gene lookup returns CDR1 MGHRA and CDR2 YSYEKL. CDR3 length: 16 amino acids. V gave up 3 bases and J gave up 7 bases, with 19 bases separating them. CDR3 nucleotides: TGCGCCAGCAGCCACAGAAGCTGGGTGTCGGGGCAGCCCCAGCATTTT. The encoded protein is CASSHRSWVSGQPQHF.

This clonotype was found a few times. The genes are TRBV20-1 and TRBJ2-5; 10 bases are shared with TRBD1. There are 15 residues in the CDR3. Germline trimming cut 5 bases from V and 5 bases from J; bases unmatched to any gene: 11. The germline CDR1 and CDR2 sequences are DFQATT and SNEGSKA (reference sequence). The chain's CDR3 is CSARRDRGSGETQYF. CDR3 bases: TGCAGTGCTCGCCGGGACAGGGGATCGGGCGAGACCCAGTACTTC.

V gene TRBV21-1 combines with J gene TRBJ2-7; the table gives TRBD1 as D, unverified against the DNA. TRBV21-1 represents a pseudogene. This CDR3 spans 14 amino acids. As DNA, the CDR3 is TGTGCCAGCAGCAAAGGGGGCAGACCCTACGAGCAGTACTTC. It yields the protein CASSKGGRPYEQYF.

This clonotype was seen ten or more times. The chain links TRBV25-1 to TRBJ2-3; no clear D gene. V was pared by 6 bases and J by 2 bases, with 6 bases between. Per the germline V gene, CDR1 is MGHDK and CDR2 is SYGVNS. CDR3 length: 12 residues. The DNA for the CDR3 is TGTGCCAGCAGCGGAATCACAGATACGCAGTATTTT. Its protein is CASSGITDTQYF.

This clonotype was seen a few times. The J gene is TRBJ2-7, the V gene TRBV11-2, with D uncertain. This CDR3 region has 14 residues. Germline CDR1 is SGHAT and CDR2 is FQNNGV. V lost 5 bases and J lost 5, with 16 bases in between. The CDR3 nucleotides are TGTGCCAGCAGCCTACCCCCCTCGGTCCACGAGCAGTACTTC. This translates into CASSLPPSVHEQYF.

The chain joins TRBV11-2 to TRBJ2-5, with D perhaps matching TRBD1 (5 bases). Germline assignment: CDR1 SGHAT and CDR2 FQNNGV. Trimming removed 3 bases from V and 5 bases from J, with 13 bases in between. This CDR3 is built from 14 residues. CDR3 amino acids: CASSLARVKETQYF. The DNA for the CDR3 is TGTGCCAGCAGCTTGGCCAGGGTCAAGGAGACCCAGTACTTC. Variable domain in full (rest from reference TRBV11-2 and TRBJ2-5): EAGVAQSPRYKIIEKRQSVAFWCNPISGHATLYWYQQILGQGPKLLIQFQNNGVVDDSQLPKDRFSAERLKGVDSTLKIQPAKLEDSAVYLCASSLARVKETQYFGPGTRLLVL.

A few counts support this clonotype. The V gene is TRBV24-1, the J gene TRBJ2-1, with D perhaps matching TRBD1 (5 bases). V shed 7 bases and J shed 3 bases, with 9 bases lying between them. The germline V gene encodes CDR1 KGHDR and CDR2 SFDVKD. The CDR3 is 13 residues long. CDR3 loop: CATRGVNYNEQFF. The CDR3 DNA reads TGTGCCACCAGAGGGGTAAACTACAATGAGCAGTTCTTC.

V and J are TRBV7-3 and TRBJ2-7; D gene unclear. CDR3 length: 14 residues. Trimming took 3 bases from V and 3 from J, leaving 12 bases between them. The germline CDR1 and CDR2 sequences are SGHTA and FQGTGA. In DNA form, the CDR3 reads TGTGCCAGCAGCTTGGGTCAGGACCTCTACGAGCAGTACTTC. Its protein product is CASSLGQDLYEQYF. Using reference TRBV7-3 and TRBJ2-7 for the parts outside the CDR3, the full variable domain is GAGVSQTPSNKVTEKGKYVELRCDPISGHTALYWYRQSLGQGPEFLIYFQGTGAADDSGLPNDRFFAVRPEGSVSTLKIQRTERGDSAVYLCASSLGQDLYEQYFGPGTRLTVT.

V gene TRBV7-9 combines with J gene TRBJ2-1; D unresolved. The V end was cut by 7 bases, the J end by 2 bases, with 12 bases between. The CDR3 loop spans 14 amino acids. Germline values: CDR1 SEHNR, CDR2 FQNEAQ (reference sequence). CDR3 nucleotide sequence: TGTGCCAGCAACTTGGGCAATCCCTACAATGAGCAGTTCTTC. It translates to CASNLGNPYNEQFF.

Only a few counts were recorded for this clonotype. V is TRBV6-1 and J is TRBJ2-1; the D gene is possibly TRBD2 (5 bases). V lost 2 bases and J 4 bases, leaving 15 bases between the germline ends. The CDR3 is made up of 16 amino acids. Germline values: CDR1 MNHNS, CDR2 SASEGT. DNA for the CDR3: TGTGCCAGCAGTGAATTGGGAGTTCTAGGGTACAATGAGCAGTTCTTC. Protein: CASSELGVLGYNEQFF.

This clonotype was recorded many times. CDR3: CSVDQGPIEQFF. CDR3 sequence (DNA): TGCAGCGTTGACCAGGGGCCAATCGAGCAGTTCTTC. V is TRBV29-1 and J is TRBJ2-1; D is possibly TRBD1 (6 bases). This CDR3 has 12 amino acids. Germline V CDR1 and CDR2: SQVTM, ANQGSEA. Trimming stripped 3 bases from V and 10 bases from J, with 13 bases between.

The V gene is TRBV20-1, the J gene TRBJ2-7; TRBD2 aligns across 12 bases. CDR3 length equals 15 residues. CDR1 is DFQATT and CDR2 is SNEGSKA in the germline V gene (reference sequence). V was clipped by 2 bases and J by 3 bases; unmatched bases: 5. CDR3 loop: CSARTSGGHFYEQYF. The CDR3, as DNA: TGCAGTGCTAGAACTAGCGGGGGGCACTTCTACGAGCAGTACTTC.

This clonotype has ten or more counts. This chain's CDR3 is CATSDPTSGSHNEQFF. DNA of the CDR3: TGTGCCACCAGTGACCCCACTAGCGGGAGTCACAATGAGCAGTTCTTC. This sequence joins TRBV24-1 and TRBJ2-1; 11 bases line up with TRBD2. The CDR3 contains 16 residues. Germline assignment: CDR1 KGHDR and CDR2 SFDVKD. J gave up 5 bases and V 4 bases, and 6 bases lay outside the gene matches.

This clonotype was seen more than once but under ten times. The rearrangement joins TRBV18 to TRBJ1-2; the D gene is possibly TRBD1 (6 bases). Germline V gives CDR1 KGHSH, CDR2 LQKENI. The CDR3 runs to 12 residues. The V and J ends lost 4 bases and 8 bases respectively, with 11 bases between them. CDR3 sequence (DNA): TGTGCCAGCTCACGGGCAGGGACAGGCTACACCTTC. This translates into CASSRAGTGYTF.